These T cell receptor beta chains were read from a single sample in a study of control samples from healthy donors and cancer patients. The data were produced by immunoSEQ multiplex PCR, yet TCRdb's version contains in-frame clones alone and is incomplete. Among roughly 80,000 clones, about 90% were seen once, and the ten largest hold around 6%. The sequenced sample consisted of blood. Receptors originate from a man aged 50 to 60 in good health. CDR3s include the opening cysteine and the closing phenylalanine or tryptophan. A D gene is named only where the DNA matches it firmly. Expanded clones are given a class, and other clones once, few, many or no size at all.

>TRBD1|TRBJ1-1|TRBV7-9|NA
CASSFTQGVFF
TGTGCCAGCAGCTTTACGCAGGGGGTGTTCTTT
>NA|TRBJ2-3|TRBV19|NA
CASSIGSRPTDTQYF
TGTGCCAGTAGTATTGGGTCCCGGCCCACAGATACGCAGTATTTT
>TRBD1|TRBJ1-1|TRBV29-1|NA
CSVQGTAQMNTEAFF
TGCAGCGTCCAAGGGACAGCCCAAATGAACACTGAAGCTTTCTTT
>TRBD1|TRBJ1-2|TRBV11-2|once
CASSLVRGSSYGYTF
TGTGCCAGCAGCTTAGTCAGGGGGTCCTCCTATGGCTACACCTTC
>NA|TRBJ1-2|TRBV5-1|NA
CASSLLATYSNYGYTF
TGCGCCAGCAGCTTGTTAGCCACCTATTCTAACTATGGCTACACCTTC
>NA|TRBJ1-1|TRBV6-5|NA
CASISTANTEAFF
TGTGCCAGCATTTCTACGGCGAACACTGAAGCTTTCTTT
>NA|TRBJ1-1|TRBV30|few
CAWTGAQTEAFF
TGTGCCTGGACCGGGGCACAGACTGAAGCTTTCTTT
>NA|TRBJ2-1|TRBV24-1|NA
CATSETGYNEQFF
TGTGCCACCAGTGAAACGGGGTACAATGAGCAGTTCTTC
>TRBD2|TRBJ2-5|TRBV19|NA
CASSIDSSGGAGKTQYF
TGTGCCAGTAGTATAGACTCTAGCGGGGGGGCGGGAAAGACCCAGTACTTC
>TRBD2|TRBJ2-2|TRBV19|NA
CASSITSGGAGELFF
TGTGCCAGTAGTATTACTAGCGGGGGGGCCGGGGAGCTGTTTTTT
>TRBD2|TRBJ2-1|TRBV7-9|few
CASSLAVAGGFREQFF
TGTGCCAGCAGCTTAGCTGTAGCGGGGGGGTTCAGGGAGCAGTTCTTC
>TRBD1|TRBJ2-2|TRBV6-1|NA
CASSEGTGAGELFF
TGTGCCAGCAGTGAAGGGACAGGGGCCGGGGAGCTGTTTTTT
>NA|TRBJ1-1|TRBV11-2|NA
CASNLLGDRTEAFF
TGTGCCAGCAATCTCCTCGGGGATCGCACTGAAGCTTTCTTT
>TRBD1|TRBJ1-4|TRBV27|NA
CASSRTGGGNEKLFF
TGTGCCAGCAGTCGTACAGGGGGCGGGAATGAAAAACTGTTTTTT
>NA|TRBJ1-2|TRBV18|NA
CASSPLDAIGFSYTF
TGTGCCAGCTCACCACTTGACGCCATAGGCTTTAGCTACACCTTC
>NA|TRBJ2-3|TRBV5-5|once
CASSLAGTLGTDTQYF
TGTGCCAGCAGCTTGGCCGGGACTCTGGGGACAGATACGCAGTATTTT
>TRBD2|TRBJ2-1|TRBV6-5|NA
CASRKGTSGRNEQFF
TGTGCCAGCAGAAAAGGGACTAGCGGTAGGAATGAGCAGTTCTTC
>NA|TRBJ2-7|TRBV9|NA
CASSVTSPSYEQYF
TGTGCCAGCAGCGTAACTTCGCCCTCCTACGAGCAGTACTTC
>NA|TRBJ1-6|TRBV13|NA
CASSLAGDSPLHF
TGTGCCAGCAGCTTGGCGGGGGATTCACCCCTCCACTTT
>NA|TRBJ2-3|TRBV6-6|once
CASSYDSQVTDTQYF
TGTGCCAGCAGTTACGATTCCCAAGTCACAGATACGCAGTATTTT
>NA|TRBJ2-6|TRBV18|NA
CASSPVSGANVLTF
TGTGCCAGCTCACCGGTATCTGGGGCCAACGTCCTGACTTTC
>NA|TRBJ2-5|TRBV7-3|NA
CASSFSGGRETQYF
TGTGCCAGCAGCTTCTCTGGGGGGCGAGAGACCCAGTACTTC
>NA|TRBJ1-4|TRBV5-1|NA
CASSLGQSNEKLFF
TGCGCCAGCAGCTTGGGACAGAGTAATGAAAAACTGTTTTTT
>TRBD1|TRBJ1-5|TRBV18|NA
CASSQGQGDQPQHF
TGTGCCAGCTCCCAGGGACAGGGGGATCAGCCCCAGCATTTT
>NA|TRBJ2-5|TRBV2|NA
CASSIDGSVTQETQYF
TGTGCCAGCAGTATCGATGGTAGCGTCACACAAGAGACCCAGTACTTC
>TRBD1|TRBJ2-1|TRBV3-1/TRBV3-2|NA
CASSLRDSPKFF
TGTGCCAGCAGCCTTAGGGACAGCCCCAAGTTCTTC
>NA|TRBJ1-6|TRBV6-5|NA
CASSNQPRSPLHF
TGTGCCAGCAGCAACCAACCCCGGTCACCCCTCCACTTT
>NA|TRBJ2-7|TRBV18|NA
CASSPRRDEQYF
TGTGCCAGCTCACCGAGGCGGGACGAGCAGTACTTC
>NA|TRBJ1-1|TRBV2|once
CASNPDSSMNTEAFF
TGTGCCAGCAACCCGGACAGTTCGATGAACACTGAAGCTTTCTTT
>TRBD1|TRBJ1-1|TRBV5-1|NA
CASSLVHRGSTEAFF
TGCGCCAGCAGCTTGGTCCACAGGGGAAGCACTGAAGCTTTCTTT
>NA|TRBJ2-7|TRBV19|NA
CASSPNPGNEQYF
TGTGCCAGTAGCCCAAACCCAGGGAACGAGCAGTACTTC